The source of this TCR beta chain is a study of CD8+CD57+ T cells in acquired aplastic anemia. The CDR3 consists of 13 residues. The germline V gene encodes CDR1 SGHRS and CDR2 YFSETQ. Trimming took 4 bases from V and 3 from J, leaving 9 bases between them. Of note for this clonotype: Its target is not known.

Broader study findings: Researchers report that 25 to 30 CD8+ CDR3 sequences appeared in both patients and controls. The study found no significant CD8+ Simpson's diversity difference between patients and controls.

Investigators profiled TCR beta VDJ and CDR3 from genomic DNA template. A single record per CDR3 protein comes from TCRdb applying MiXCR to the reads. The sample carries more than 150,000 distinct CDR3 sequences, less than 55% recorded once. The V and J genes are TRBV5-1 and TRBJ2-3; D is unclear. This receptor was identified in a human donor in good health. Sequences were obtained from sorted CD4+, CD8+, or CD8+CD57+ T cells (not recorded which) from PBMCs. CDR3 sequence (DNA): TGCGCCAGCAGCCTTGGAGATACAGATACGCAGTATTTT. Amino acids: CASSLGDTDTQYF. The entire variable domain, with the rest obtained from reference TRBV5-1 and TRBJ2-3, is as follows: KAGVTQTPRYLIKTRGQQVTLSCSPISGHRSVSWYQQTPGQGLQFLFEYFSETQRNKGNFPGRFSGRQFSNSRSEMNVSTLELGDSALYLCASSLGDTDTQYFGPGTRLTVL.